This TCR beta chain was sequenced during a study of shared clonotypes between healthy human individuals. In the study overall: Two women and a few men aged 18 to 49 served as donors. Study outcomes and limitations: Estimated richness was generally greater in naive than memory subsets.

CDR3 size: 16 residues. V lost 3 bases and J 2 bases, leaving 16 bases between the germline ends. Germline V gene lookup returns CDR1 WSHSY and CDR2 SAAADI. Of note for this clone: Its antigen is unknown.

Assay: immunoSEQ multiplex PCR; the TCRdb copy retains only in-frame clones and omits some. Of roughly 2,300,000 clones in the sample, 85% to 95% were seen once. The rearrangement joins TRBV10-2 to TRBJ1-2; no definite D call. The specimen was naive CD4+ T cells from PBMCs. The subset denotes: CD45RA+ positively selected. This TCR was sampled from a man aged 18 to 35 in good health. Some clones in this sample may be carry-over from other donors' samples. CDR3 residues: CASSDGGWGANYGYTF. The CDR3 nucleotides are TGCGCCAGCAGTGATGGTGGATGGGGAGCAAACTATGGCTACACCTTC.